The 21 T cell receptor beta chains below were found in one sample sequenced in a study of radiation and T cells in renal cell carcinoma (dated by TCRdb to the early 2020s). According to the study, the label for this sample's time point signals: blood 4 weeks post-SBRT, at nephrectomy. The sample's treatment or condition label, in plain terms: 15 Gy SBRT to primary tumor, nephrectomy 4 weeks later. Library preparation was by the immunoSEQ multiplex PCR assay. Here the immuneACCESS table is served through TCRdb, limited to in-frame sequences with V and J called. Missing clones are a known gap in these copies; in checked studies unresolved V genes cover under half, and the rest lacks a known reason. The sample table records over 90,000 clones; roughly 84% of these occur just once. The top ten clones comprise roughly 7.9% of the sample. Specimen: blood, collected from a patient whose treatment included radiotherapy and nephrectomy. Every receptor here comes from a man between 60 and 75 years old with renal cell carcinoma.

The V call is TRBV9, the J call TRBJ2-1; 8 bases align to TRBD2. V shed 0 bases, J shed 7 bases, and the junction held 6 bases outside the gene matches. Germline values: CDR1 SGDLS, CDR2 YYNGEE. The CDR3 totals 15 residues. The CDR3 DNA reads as TGTGCCAGCAGCGTAGAGATCAGCGGGAGTAATGAGCAGTTCTTC. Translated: CASSVEISGSNEQFF.

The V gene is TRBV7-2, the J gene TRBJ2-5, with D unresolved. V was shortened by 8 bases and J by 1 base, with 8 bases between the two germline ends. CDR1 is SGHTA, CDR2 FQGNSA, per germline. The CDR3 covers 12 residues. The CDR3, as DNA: TGTGCCAGCTCACGGCCCCAAGAGACCCAGTACTTC. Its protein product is CASSRPQETQYF.

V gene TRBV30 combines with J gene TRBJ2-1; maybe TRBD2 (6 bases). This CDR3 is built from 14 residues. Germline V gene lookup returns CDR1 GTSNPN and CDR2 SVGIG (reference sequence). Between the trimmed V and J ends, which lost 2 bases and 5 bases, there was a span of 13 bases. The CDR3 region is CAWSRGDEDNEQFF. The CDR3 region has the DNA TGTGCCTGGAGTCGCGGGGATGAGGACAATGAGCAGTTCTTC. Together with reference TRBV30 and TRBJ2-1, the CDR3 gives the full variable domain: SQTIHQWPATLVQPVGSPLSLECTVEGTSNPNLYWYRQAAGRGLQLLFYSVGIGQISSEVPQNLSASRPQDRQFILSSKKLLLSDSGFYLCAWSRGDEDNEQFFGPGTRLTVL.

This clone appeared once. The CDR3, as DNA: TGTGCCAGCAGCTTGAAGGACAGGGACGAGACCCAGTACTTC. Translating it yields CASSLKDRDETQYF. V is TRBV5-4 and J is TRBJ2-5; TRBD1 matches at 8 bases. J gave up 5 bases and V 1 base, and 4 bases lay outside the gene matches. Germline V CDR1 and CDR2: SGHNT, YYREEE (reference sequence). This CDR3 has 14 amino acids.

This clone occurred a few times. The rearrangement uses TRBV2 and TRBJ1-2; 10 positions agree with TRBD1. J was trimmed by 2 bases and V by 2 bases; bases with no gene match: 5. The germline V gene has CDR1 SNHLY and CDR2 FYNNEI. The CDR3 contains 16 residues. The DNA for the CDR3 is TGTGCCAGCAGTGAATTTACGGGACAGGGGAACTATGGCTACACCTTC. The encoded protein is CASSEFTGQGNYGYTF.

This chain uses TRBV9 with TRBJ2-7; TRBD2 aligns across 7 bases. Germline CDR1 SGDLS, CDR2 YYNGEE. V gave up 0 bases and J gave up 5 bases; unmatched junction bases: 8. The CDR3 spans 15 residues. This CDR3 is CASSVVAGEGDEQYF. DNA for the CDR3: TGTGCCAGCAGCGTAGTGGCGGGAGAGGGCGACGAGCAGTACTTC.

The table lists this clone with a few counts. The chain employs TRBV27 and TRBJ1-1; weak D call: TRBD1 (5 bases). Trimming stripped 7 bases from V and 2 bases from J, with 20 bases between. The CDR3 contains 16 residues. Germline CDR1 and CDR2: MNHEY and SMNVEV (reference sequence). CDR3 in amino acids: CASMIRGRALNTEAFF. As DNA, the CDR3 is TGTGCCAGCATGATCCGGGGACGTGCCCTCAACACTGAAGCTTTCTTT.

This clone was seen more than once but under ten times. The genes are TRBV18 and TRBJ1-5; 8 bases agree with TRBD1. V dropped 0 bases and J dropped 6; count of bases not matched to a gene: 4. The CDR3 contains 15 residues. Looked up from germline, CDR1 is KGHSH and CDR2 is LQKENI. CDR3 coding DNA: TGTGCCAGCTCACCACCCGGGACAGGATGTCAGCCCCAGCATTTT. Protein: CASSPPGTGCQPQHF.

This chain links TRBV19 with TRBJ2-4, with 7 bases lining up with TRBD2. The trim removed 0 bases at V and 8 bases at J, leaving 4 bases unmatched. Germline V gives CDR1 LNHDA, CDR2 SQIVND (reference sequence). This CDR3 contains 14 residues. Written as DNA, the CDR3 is TGTGCCAGTAGTATAGAGGCGGGGGTCTACATTCAGTACTTC. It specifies CASSIEAGVYIQYF.

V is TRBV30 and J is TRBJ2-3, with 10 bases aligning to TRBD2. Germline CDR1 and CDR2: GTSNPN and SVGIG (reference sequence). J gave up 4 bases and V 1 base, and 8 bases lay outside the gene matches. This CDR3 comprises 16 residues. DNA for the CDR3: TGTGCCTGGAGTGGAAGCGGGAGGGCCAGGGCAGATACGCAGTATTTT. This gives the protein CAWSGSGRARADTQYF.

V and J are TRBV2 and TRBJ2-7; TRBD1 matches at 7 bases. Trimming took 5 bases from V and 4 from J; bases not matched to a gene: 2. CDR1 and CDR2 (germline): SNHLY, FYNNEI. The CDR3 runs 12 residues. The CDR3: CASSRQGYEQYF. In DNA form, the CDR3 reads TGTGCCAGCAGTCGACAGGGATACGAGCAGTACTTC.

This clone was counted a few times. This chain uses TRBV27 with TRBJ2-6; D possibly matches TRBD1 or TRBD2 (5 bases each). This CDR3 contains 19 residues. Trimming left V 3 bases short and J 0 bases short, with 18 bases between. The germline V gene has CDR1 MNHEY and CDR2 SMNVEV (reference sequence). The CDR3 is CASSFRYRDGSSGANVLTF. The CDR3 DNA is TGTGCCAGCAGTTTTCGGTACCGGGACGGCAGCTCTGGGGCCAACGTCCTGACTTTC.

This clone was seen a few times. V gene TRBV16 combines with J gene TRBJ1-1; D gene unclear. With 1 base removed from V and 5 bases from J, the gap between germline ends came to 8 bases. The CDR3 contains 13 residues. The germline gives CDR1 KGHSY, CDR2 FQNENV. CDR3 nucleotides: TGTGCCAGCAGCCAATTCCCTAAAACTGAAGCTTTCTTT. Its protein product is CASSQFPKTEAFF.

In DNA form, the CDR3 reads TGCGCCAGCAGCCAATCAATTTTAGGTGCCCGAGGAAACACCATATATTTT. Protein product: CASSQSILGARGNTIYF. This chain connects TRBV4-3 to TRBJ1-3; D unclear. The CDR3 runs to 17 residues. The V and J ends lost 2 bases and 4 bases respectively, with 18 bases between them. Germline CDR1 and CDR2: LGHNA and YSLEER.

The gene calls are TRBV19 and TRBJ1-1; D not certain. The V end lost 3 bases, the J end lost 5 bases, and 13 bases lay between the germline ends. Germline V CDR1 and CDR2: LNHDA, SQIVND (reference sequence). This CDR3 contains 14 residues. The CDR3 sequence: CASSIGPDGTEAFF. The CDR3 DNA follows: TGTGCCAGTAGTATTGGTCCAGATGGGACTGAAGCTTTCTTT.

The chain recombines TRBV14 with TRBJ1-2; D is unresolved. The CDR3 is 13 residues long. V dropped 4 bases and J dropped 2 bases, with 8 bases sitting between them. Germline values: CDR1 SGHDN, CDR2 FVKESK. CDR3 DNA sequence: TGTGCCAGCAGCCCCGGATGGAACTATGGCTACACCTTC. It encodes CASSPGWNYGYTF. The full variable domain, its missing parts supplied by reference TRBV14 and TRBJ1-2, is EAGVTQFPSHSVIEKGQTVTLRCDPISGHDNLYWYRRVMGKEIKFLLHFVKESKQDESGMPNNRFLAERTGGTYSTLKVQPAELEDSGVYFCASSPGWNYGYTFGSGTRLTVV.

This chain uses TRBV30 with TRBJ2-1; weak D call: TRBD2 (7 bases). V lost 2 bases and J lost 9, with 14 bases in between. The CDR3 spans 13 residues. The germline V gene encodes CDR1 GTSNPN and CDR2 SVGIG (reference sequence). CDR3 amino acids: CAWSWWGGREQFF. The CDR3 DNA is TGTGCCTGGAGTTGGTGGGGGGGCCGTGAGCAGTTCTTC.

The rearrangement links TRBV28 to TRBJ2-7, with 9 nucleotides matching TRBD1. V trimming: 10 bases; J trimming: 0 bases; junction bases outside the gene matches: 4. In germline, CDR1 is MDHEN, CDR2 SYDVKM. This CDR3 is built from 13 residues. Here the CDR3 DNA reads TGTGCCACCCGGGACAGGGCCTCCTACGAGCAGTACTTC. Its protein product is CATRDRASYEQYF.

This chain's CDR3 is CASRTPFDSNQPQHF. The DNA for the CDR3 is TGTGCCAGCAGAACCCCCTTTGATAGCAATCAGCCCCAGCATTTT. The chain has TRBV6-5 and TRBJ1-5; D is unresolved. CDR1 and CDR2 (germline): MNHEY, SVGAGI. Trimming shortened V by 6 bases and J by 0 bases, and 12 bases separated the two germline ends. The CDR3 spans 15 residues.

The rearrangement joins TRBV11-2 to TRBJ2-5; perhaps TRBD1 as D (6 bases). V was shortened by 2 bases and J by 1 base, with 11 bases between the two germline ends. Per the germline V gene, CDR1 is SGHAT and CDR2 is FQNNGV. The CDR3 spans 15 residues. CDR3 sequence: CASSLRGTRQETQYF. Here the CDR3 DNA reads TGTGCCAGCAGCTTAAGGGGGACCCGCCAAGAGACCCAGTACTTC.

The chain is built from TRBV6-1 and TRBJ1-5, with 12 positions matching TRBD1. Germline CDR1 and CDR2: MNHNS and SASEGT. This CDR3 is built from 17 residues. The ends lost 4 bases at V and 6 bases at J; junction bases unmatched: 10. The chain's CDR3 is CASSVAAGQGALQPQHF. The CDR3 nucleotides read TGTGCCAGCAGTGTGGCCGCGGGACAGGGGGCACTTCAGCCCCAGCATTTT.